This TCR beta chain was identified during a study of shared clonotypes between healthy human individuals. Overall study context: Each donor's CD8 memory used one plate, CD8 naive two, each CD4 subset three. Notes on the study in general: Though the depth was large, rarefaction showed that sorted-subset sequencing was incomplete. On the whole, naive subsets had larger estimated richness than memory subsets had.

Of note for this clone: Its antigen remains unknown.

For sorted subsets, about 200 ng DNA per replicate equaled some 27,000 T cell genomes. Assay used: immunoSEQ multiplex PCR; TCRdb lists only in-frame clones, some missing. The sample contains 1,500,000 or so clones, 98% to 99% of which appear only once. CDR3 length: 14 residues. The ends lost 5 bases at V and 4 bases at J; junction bases unmatched: 7. Germline CDR1 SGHAT, CDR2 FQNNGV. The receptor comes from a man in his thirties or forties in good health. This chain connects TRBV11-2 to TRBJ2-5; the match to TRBD1 covers 7 bases. Sequencing was carried out using naive CD4+ T cells sorted from blood. As to subset: CD45RA+ positively selected. For the CDR3, the DNA is TGTGCCAGCAGCACGTCACAGGGGATAGAGACCCAGTACTTC. Amino acids: CASSTSQGIETQYF.